This T cell receptor (beta chain) stems from a study of monozygotic twins with inflammatory bowel disease. Study-level points and caveats: Healthy co-twins exceeded IBD patients in TCRbeta diversity as measured by inverse Simpson. Sharing of clonotypes with others was lower in IBD patients than in healthy twins, and this was especially so with disease activity.

Turning to this clonotype: Its antigen remains unidentified.

This CDR3 comprises 16 residues. UMIs with a 6-nucleotide sample barcode were added by template switching. TCRdb reprocessed the 5' RACE reads and stores each CDR3 protein as one record, lacking DNA. The sample totals 150,000 to 200,000 distinct CDR3 sequences. An approximately 2.3 ml blood sample was drawn per donor. The receptor was derived from a human donor with ulcerative colitis or Crohn's disease, or a healthy co-twin of an affected twin (not recorded which). The chain carries TRBV12-3 or TRBV12-4 and TRBJ2-2. The sequenced sample consisted of blood. The CDR3 sequence: CASSLATRINTGELFF.